The 18 T cell receptor beta chains below all came from one sample that was sequenced in a study of CD8 T cells in ankylosing spondylitis. Study observations and caveats: A motif in TCR beta, a set of eight or nine highly homologous variants, appeared characteristic of ankylosing spondylitis blood.

Their antigen targets remain unknown. TCRdb passed the 5' RACE reads through MiXCR, listing each CDR3 protein once. The data hold more than 650,000 distinct CDR3 sequences, with 12% observed a single time. Sequenced material: blood, either unsorted or a sorted T cell fraction (not recorded which). Receptors were obtained from a male donor with ankylosing spondylitis.

This clonotype appeared many times. V is TRBV29-1 and J is TRBJ2-7; possible D gene TRBD2, 5 bases. Germline values: CDR1 SQVTM, CDR2 ANQGSEA. Deletions cut 4 bases from V and 3 bases from J, with 7 bases between. The CDR3 has 11 residues. In DNA form, the CDR3 reads TGCAGCGTTGGGAGGTTCTACGAGCAGTACTTC. Translating it yields CSVGRFYEQYF.

The chain combines TRBV28 with TRBJ2-1, with TRBD2 matching 7 bases. Germline CDR1 reads MDHEN; CDR2 reads SYDVKM. This CDR3 is built from 16 residues. The V gene end was trimmed by 7 bases and the J gene end by 1 base; junction bases not matched to a gene: 10. The CDR3 loop reads CASTVHSGMSYNEQFF. In DNA, the CDR3 is TGTGCCAGCACCGTCCACAGCGGGATGTCCTACAATGAGCAGTTCTTC.

The J gene is TRBJ2-7, the V gene TRBV7-2, with D perhaps matching TRBD1 (6 bases). V shed 5 bases and J shed 4 bases, with 21 bases lying between them. The CDR3 has 16 amino acids. The germline V gene encodes CDR1 SGHTA and CDR2 FQGNSA. The CDR3 DNA reads TGTGCCAGCAGCCTAGGGGCAGGGGCCTTATCGTACGAGCAGTACTTC. It codes for CASSLGAGALSYEQYF. The whole variable domain, remainder taken from reference TRBV7-2 and TRBJ2-7, is GAGVSQSPSNKVTEKGKDVELRCDPISGHTALYWYRQSLGQGLEFLIYFQGNSAPDKSGLPSDRFSAERTGGSVSTLTIQRTQQEDSAVYLCASSLGAGALSYEQYFGPGTRLTVT.

This clonotype has ten or more counts. The chain combines TRBV4-3 with TRBJ1-2; TRBD1 is a possible D gene (5 bases). V dropped 0 bases and J dropped 7 bases, with 12 bases sitting between them. This CDR3 spans 14 amino acids. From germline, CDR1 is LGHNA and CDR2 YSLEER. The CDR3 reads CASSQDMLGPGYTF. Written as DNA, the CDR3 is TGCGCCAGCAGCCAAGATATGTTGGGACCTGGCTACACCTTC.

This clonotype showed up just a few times. The V and J genes are TRBV7-9 and TRBJ2-2, with D unclear. The V gene's germline CDR1 is SEHNR and CDR2 FQNEAQ (reference sequence). V was trimmed by 2 bases and J by 4 bases, leaving 11 bases between them. This CDR3 is 15 amino acids long. This CDR3 reads CASSLLRLGTGELFF. The CDR3 DNA follows: TGTGCCAGCAGCTTACTACGGTTGGGCACCGGGGAGCTGTTTTTT.

The sample holds a few counts of this clonotype. The V call is TRBV24-1, the J call TRBJ1-1; tentative D call: TRBD1 (6 bases). V was shortened by 2 bases and J by 3 bases, with 12 bases between the two germline ends. The CDR3 covers 15 residues. Germline CDR1 reads KGHDR; CDR2 reads SFDVKD. For the CDR3, the DNA is TGTGCCACCAGTGATTACGGACAGCCCGACACTGAAGCTTTCTTT. Translating gives CATSDYGQPDTEAFF.

In this sample, this clonotype turned up a few times. The chain is built from TRBV10-3 and TRBJ2-2; D is undetermined. The ends were cut back, 3 bases at V and 0 bases at J, with 8 bases in the middle. The V gene's germline CDR1 is ENHRY and CDR2 SYGVKD. This CDR3 contains 15 residues. The CDR3 sequence: CAISDPRANTGELFF. DNA of the CDR3: TGTGCCATCAGTGACCCTAGGGCGAACACCGGGGAGCTGTTTTTT.

This clonotype was observed a handful of times. The J gene is TRBJ2-7, the V gene TRBV20-1, with D perhaps matching TRBD2 (5 bases). The germline gives CDR1 DFQATT, CDR2 SNEGSKA (reference sequence). Trimming pared 3 bases from V and 7 bases from J, leaving 16 bases between. This CDR3 contains 13 residues. The CDR3 region has the DNA TGCAGTGCTAGCGAGAAGGTAGCGTGGGAGCAGTACTTC. Translation: CSASEKVAWEQYF.

This clonotype has just a few counts. The rearrangement joins TRBV10-2 to TRBJ2-2; D remains ambiguous. The CDR3 is 14 amino acids. V lost 6 bases, J lost 1 base, and 9 bases lay in between. Germline assignment: CDR1 WSHSY and CDR2 SAAADI. Here the CDR3 DNA reads TGCGCCAGCAGAGGCAGGTGGAACACCGGGGAGCTGTTTTTT. This gives the protein CASRGRWNTGELFF.

The V and J genes are TRBV2 and TRBJ2-2, with unresolved D. The germline gives CDR1 SNHLY, CDR2 FYNNEI. The CDR3 has 13 amino acids. Trimming removed 6 bases at V and 5 bases at J, with 10 bases between. The CDR3 region has the DNA TGTGCCAGCAGCCCAACAAGGACCGGGGAGCTGTTTTTT. Amino acids: CASSPTRTGELFF.

The V gene is TRBV11-2, the J gene TRBJ1-2, with a possible D match to TRBD1 (6 bases). From germline, CDR1 is SGHAT and CDR2 FQNNGV. The length of the CDR3 is 15 residues. V was shortened by 0 bases and J by 8 bases, with 16 bases between the two germline ends. The CDR3 DNA reads TGTGCCAGCAGCTTAGAAGGATCAGGGGACCACGGCTACACCTTC. It yields the protein CASSLEGSGDHGYTF.

This clonotype was seen only a few times. V usage is TRBV24-1 and J usage is TRBJ2-3, with D maybe TRBD1 (5 bases). V lost 4 bases and J lost 2, with 12 bases in between. The CDR3 is 15 residues long. Germline V gene lookup returns CDR1 KGHDR and CDR2 SFDVKD. The CDR3 is CATSDPGHPTDTQYF. In DNA form, the CDR3 reads TGTGCCACCAGTGACCCTGGACACCCCACAGATACGCAGTATTTT.

This clonotype was counted a few times. This chain joins TRBV7-2 and TRBJ2-1; 13 bases align to TRBD2. This CDR3 is 15 amino acids long. Trimming at V came to 4 bases and at J to 9 bases, leaving 6 bases not matched to a gene. Germline-derived CDR1 and CDR2 are SGHTA and FQGNSA. For the CDR3, the DNA is TGTGCCAGCAGCTCCGGACTAGCGGGAGAGTCTGAGCAGTTCTTC. Amino acid sequence: CASSSGLAGESEQFF. The full variable domain, in which reference TRBV7-2 and TRBJ2-1 provide the parts outside the CDR3, is GAGVSQSPSNKVTEKGKDVELRCDPISGHTALYWYRQSLGQGLEFLIYFQGNSAPDKSGLPSDRFSAERTGGSVSTLTIQRTQQEDSAVYLCASSSGLAGESEQFFGPGTRLTVL.

This clonotype was detected many times. The chain combines TRBV29-1 with TRBJ2-5, with unresolved D. V was shortened by 0 bases and J by 4 bases, with 6 bases between the two germline ends. Germline V gives CDR1 SQVTM, CDR2 ANQGSEA. The CDR3 spans 12 residues. The CDR3 DNA is TGCAGCGTTGAAGAGCTGCGAGAGACCCAGTACTTC. This codes for CSVEELRETQYF.

There are a few counts of this clonotype. The chain joins TRBV20-1 to TRBJ2-1; 8 bases line up with TRBD2. There are 14 residues in the CDR3. Germline V lookup: CDR1 DFQATT, CDR2 SNEGSKA (reference sequence). J gave up 8 bases and V 2 bases, and 8 bases lay outside the gene matches. CDR3: CSARRGGLRDEQFF. CDR3 bases: TGCAGTGCTAGACGGGGGGGTCTTCGGGATGAGCAGTTCTTC.

This rearrangement joins TRBV18 to TRBJ1-1; no definite D call. Looked up from germline, CDR1 is KGHSH and CDR2 is LQKENI. Trimming left V 2 bases short and J 6 bases short, with 7 bases between. This CDR3 comprises 12 residues. The CDR3, as DNA: TGTGCCAGCTCACCAAACCGGGCTGAAGCTTTCTTT. This codes for CASSPNRAEAFF.

This chain links TRBV7-9 with TRBJ1-5, with 9 nucleotides matching TRBD1. The CDR3 has 17 residues. After removal of 5 bases from V and 7 bases from J, the junction contained 15 bases not matched to a gene. Germline V gene lookup returns CDR1 SEHNR and CDR2 FQNEAQ (reference sequence). The CDR3 is CASSPGLGTGWGQPQHF. The CDR3 DNA is TGTGCCAGCAGCCCAGGCCTCGGGACAGGGTGGGGGCAGCCCCAGCATTTT.

The J gene is TRBJ2-3, the V gene TRBV2; 8 nucleotides match TRBD1. The CDR3 contains 14 residues. Germline CDR1 and CDR2: SNHLY and FYNNEI. The ends lost 6 bases at V and 1 base at J; junction bases unmatched: 3. The CDR3 region has the DNA TGTGCCAGCAGAACGACAGGGGGCACAGATACGCAGTATTTT. It is translated as CASRTTGGTDTQYF.